The clone carrying this T cell receptor (beta chain) was observed many times. Its antigen is still unknown. Pregnant or lactating patients were excluded, as were those with uncontrolled infection or other autoimmune disease. These data originate in a study of T cells in Graves' hyperthyroidism and ophthalmopathy. General observations from the study: Stable hyperthyroidism was told apart from ophthalmopathy by a model built on 13 V-J features.

With 0 bases removed from V and 4 bases from J, the gap between germline ends came to 8 bases. This CDR3 is built from 13 residues. The V gene's germline CDR1 is SGHRS and CDR2 YFSETQ. Amplification targeted TCR beta CDR3 regions from RNA transcripts. The primer set for the first-round RT-PCR of the TCR CDR3 was HTBI. TCRdb independently ran MiXCR on the multiplex PCR reads; one entry per CDR3 protein. The repertoire has approximately 590,000 distinct CDR3 sequences, approximately 15% of them found once; the top ten carry approximately 7%. Sequencing input: blood. The gene calls are TRBV5-1 and TRBJ2-7; D call uncertain. This sequence originates from a woman aged 30 to 39 with Graves' hyperthyroidism. Here the CDR3 reads CASSLGAEYEQYF. CDR3 sequence (DNA): TGCGCCAGCAGCTTGGGGGCGGAATACGAGCAGTACTTC.